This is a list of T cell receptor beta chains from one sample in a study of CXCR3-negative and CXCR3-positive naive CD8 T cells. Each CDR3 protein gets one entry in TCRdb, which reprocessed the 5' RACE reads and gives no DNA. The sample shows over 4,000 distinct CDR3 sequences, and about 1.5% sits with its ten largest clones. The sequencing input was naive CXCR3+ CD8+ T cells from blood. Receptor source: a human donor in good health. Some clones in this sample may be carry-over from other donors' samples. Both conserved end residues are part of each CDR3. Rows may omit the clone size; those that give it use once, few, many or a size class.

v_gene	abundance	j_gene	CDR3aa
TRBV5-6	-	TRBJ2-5	CASSFRLAGGQMKTQYF
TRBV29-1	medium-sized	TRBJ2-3	CSVGLAGDTDTQYF
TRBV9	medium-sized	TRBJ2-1	CASSVEAGLVFNEQFF
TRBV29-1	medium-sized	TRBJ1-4	CSVEDRGLNEKLFF
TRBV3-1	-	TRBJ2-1	CASSHLHNEQFF
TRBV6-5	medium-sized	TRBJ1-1	CASSYSTGAETEAFF
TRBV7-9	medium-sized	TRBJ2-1	CASSLPLASTDEQFF
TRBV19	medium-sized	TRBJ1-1	CASSPGGRNTEAFF
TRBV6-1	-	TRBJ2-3	CASSGQGGTQYF
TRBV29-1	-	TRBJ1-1	CSVEDPMNTEAFF
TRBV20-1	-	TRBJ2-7	CSATGTSGNLYEQYF
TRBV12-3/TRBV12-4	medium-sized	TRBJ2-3	CASSPGLAADTQYF
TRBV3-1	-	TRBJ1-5	CASSQEGGPQPQHF
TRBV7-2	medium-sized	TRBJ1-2	CASSLAVGADYGYTF
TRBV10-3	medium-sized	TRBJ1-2	CAISGLGEGHYGYTF